What follows describes a single T cell receptor beta chain. This entry comes from a study of T cell clonotyping in hematopoietic cell transplantation. Germline CDR1 and CDR2: MDHEN and SYDVKM. V shed 6 bases and J 2 bases; nucleotides not matched to a gene: 9. This CDR3 is built from 15 residues. Clones were sequenced by immunoSEQ multiplex PCR, and TCRdb holds only the in-frame ones, with some missing. The sample records approximately 75,000 clones, 94% being singletons. The chain employs TRBV28 and TRBJ1-2, with 7 bases fitting TRBD1. Sequencing used peripheral blood mononuclear cells. This receptor was identified in a man aged 50 or older in good health. Some clones in this sample may be carry-over from other donors' samples. The CDR3 spells CASSPGQRFNYGYTF. CDR3 sequence (DNA): TGTGCCAGCAGCCCGGGACAGCGATTCAACTATGGCTACACCTTC.